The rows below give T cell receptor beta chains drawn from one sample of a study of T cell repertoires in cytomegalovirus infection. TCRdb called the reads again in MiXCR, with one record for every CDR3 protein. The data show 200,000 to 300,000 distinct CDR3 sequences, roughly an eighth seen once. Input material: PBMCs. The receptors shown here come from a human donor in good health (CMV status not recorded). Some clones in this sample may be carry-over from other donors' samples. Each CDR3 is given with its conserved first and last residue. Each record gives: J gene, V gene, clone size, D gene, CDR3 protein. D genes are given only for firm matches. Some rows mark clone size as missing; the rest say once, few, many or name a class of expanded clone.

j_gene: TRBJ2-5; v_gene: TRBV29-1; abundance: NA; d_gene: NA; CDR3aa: CSVEPLWETQYF
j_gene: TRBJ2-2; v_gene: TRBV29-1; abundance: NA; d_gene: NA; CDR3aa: CSASGTKDTGELFF
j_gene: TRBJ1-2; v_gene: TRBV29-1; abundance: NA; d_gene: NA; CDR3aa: CSVEETDTNYGYTF
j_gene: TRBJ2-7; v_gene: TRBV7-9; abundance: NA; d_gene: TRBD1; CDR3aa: CASSSPAPGQTNYEQYF
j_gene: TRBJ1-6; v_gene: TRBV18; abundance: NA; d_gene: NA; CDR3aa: CASSPIRGAANSPLHF
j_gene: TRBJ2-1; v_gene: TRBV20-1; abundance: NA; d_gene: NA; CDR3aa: CSASLYGEQFF
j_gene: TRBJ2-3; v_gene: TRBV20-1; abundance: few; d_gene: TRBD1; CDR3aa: CSASKRGPSTDTQYF
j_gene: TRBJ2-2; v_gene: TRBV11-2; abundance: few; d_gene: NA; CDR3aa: CASSLVMGGNTGELFF
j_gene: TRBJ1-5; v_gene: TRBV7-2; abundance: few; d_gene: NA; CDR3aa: CASSLSSGGPTNQPQHF
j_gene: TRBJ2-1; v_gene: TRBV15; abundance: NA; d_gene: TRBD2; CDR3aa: CATSRDLGLAGDQFF
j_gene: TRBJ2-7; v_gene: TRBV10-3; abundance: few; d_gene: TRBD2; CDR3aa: CAISGRRGTSGRAGEQYF
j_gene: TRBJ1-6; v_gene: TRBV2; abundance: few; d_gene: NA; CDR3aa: CASSSDSSYNSPLHF
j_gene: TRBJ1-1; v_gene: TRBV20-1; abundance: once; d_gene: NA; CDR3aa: CSAHGGGNEAFF
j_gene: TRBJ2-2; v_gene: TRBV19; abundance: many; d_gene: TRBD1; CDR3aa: CASSIRAGGNTGELFF
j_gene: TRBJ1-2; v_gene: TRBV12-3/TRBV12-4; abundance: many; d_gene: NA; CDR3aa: CASTDSLGYGYTF
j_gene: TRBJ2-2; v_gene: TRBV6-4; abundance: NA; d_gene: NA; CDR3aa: CASSVEDFGELFF
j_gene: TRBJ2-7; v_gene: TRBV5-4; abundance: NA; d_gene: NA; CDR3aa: CASSPAATPYEQYF
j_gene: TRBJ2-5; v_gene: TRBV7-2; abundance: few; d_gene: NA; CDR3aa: CASSFNRRSQETQYF
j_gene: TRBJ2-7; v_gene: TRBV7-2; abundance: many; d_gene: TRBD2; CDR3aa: CASSPQAGGTYEQYF
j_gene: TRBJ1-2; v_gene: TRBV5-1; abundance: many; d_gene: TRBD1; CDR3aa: CASSPGGTAAGNYGYTF
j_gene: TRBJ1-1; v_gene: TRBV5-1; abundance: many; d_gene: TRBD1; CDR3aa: CASRRDRGDPEAFF
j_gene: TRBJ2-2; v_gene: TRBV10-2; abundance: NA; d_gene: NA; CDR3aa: CASRAPGSTGELFF
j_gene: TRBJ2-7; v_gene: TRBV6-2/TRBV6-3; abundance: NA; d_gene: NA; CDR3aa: CASSYTGTAAYEQYF
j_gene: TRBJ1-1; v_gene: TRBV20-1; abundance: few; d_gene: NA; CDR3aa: CSARTVEAFF
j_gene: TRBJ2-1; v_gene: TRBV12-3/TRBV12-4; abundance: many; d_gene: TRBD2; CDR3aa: CASSGGLAGRRAEQFF
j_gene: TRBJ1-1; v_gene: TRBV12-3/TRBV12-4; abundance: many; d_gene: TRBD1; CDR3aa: CASRQQGTEAFF
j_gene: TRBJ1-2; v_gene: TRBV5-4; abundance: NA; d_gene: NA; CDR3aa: CASSSVVYGYTF
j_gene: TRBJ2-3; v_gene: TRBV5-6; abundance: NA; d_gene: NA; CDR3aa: CASSRQESARTYTDTQYF
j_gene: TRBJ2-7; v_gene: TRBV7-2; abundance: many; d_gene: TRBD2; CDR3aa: CASSPRSLAGGSEQYF
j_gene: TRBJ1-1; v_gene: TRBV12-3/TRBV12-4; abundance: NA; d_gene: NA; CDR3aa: CASRGGGGRRNTEAFF
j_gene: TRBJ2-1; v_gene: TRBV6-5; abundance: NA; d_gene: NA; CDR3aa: CASSESGSYNEQFF
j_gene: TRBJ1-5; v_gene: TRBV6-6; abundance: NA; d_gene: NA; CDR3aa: CASSLPRGHSNQPQHF
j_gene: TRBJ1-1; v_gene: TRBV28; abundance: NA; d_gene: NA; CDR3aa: CASAPGSLNTEAFF
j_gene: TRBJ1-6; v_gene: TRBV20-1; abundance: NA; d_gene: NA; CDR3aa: CSAPSRNYNSPLHF
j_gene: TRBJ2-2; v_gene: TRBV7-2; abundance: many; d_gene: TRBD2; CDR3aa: CASSLGGSTGELFF
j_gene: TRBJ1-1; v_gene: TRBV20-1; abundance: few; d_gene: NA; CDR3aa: CSARDSPQGMNTEAFF
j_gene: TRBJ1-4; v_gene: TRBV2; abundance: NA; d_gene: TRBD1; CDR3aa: CASFQPDRGGEKLFF
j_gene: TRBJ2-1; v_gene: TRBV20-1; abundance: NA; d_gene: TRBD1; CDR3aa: CSATPGTGLNNEQFF
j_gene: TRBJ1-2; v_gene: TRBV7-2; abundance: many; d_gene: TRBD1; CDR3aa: CASSRQGGYGYTF
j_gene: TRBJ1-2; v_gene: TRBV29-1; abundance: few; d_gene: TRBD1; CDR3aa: CSVEGGQLNYGYTF
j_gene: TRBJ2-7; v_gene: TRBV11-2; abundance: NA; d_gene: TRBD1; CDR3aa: CASSIGTGTGAYEQYF
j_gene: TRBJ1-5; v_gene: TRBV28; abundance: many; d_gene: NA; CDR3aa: CASSLEGWGGNQPQHF
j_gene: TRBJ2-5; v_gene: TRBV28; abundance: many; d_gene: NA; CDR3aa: CASSADIPRGTRETQYF
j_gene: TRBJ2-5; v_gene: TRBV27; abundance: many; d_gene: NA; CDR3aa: CASSLRAWETQYF
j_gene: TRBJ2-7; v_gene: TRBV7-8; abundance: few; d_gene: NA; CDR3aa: CASSAERSYEQYF
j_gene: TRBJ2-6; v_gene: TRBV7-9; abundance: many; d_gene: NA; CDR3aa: CASSPPAGNGANVLTF
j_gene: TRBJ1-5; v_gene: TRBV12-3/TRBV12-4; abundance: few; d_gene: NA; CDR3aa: CASSFSLRDQPQHF
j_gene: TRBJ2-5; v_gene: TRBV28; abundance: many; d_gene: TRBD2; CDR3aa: CASSLAAAGGETQYF
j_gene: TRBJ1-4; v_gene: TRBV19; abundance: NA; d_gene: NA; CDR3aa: CASSLREPNEKLFF
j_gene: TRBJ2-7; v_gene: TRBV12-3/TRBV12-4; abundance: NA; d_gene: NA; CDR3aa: CASSFGQGLKYEQYF
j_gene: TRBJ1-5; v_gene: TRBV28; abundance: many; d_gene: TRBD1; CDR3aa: CASSPGTVNQPQHF
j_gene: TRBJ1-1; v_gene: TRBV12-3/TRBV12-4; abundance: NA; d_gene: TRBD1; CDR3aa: CASSFAVGQGAGTEAFF
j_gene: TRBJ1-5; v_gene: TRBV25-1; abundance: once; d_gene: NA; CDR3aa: CASSDGRNQPQHF
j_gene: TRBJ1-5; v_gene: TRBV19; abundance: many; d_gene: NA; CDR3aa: CASSGGLIGNQPQHF